This T cell receptor beta chain was observed in a study of molecular identifiers for immune sequencing clone quantification. Each CDR3 protein is one row after TCRdb ran MiXCR on the PCR reads. This sample carries tens of thousands of distinct CDR3 sequences, under 25% of them seen once, and the ten largest clones take roughly 1%. Concerning this clonotype itself: Its antigen is still unknown.

Points from the study as a whole: Should identical TCR molecules share a barcode, the sizes of highly expanded clones could be underestimated.

Specimen: naive CD8+ T cells from blood, with Jurkat cell RNA spiked in. Subset reported: FACS-sorted CD8+CD4-CCR7+CD45RA+ naive T cells. This clonotype was sampled from a human donor in good health. Some libraries in this study had Jurkat cell RNA spiked in.

Here the CDR3 reads CSANYNLGLRAKNIQYF. CDR3 nucleotides: TGCAGTGCTAATTACAACTTAGGGTTAAGGGCCAAAAACATTCAGTACTTC. The V call is TRBV20-1, the J call TRBJ2-4; D remains unclear. The CDR3 extends over 17 amino acids. V gave up 4 bases and J gave up 1 base, with 20 bases separating them. Looked up from germline, CDR1 is DFQATT and CDR2 is SNEGSKA (reference sequence).